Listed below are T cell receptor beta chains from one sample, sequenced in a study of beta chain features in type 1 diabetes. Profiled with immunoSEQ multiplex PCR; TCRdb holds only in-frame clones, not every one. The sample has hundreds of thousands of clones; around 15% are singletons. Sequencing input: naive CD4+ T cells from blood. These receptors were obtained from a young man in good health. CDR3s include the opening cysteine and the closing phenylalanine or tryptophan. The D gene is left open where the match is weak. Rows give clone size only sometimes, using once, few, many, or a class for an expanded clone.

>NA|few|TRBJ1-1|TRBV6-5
CASSKRGQGVTEAFF
TGTGCCAGCAGTAAGCGAGGGCAAGGGGTAACTGAAGCTTTCTTT
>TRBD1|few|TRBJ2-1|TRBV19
CASSRPGTVGNEQFF
TGTGCCAGTAGTAGACCCGGGACAGTCGGCAATGAGCAGTTCTTC
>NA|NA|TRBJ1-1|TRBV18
CASSPQGTAEAFF
TGTGCCAGCTCACCACAGGGAACTGCTGAAGCTTTCTTT
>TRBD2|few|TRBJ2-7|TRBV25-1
CASSATLGTSGSYEQYF
TGTGCCAGCAGTGCTACGCTTGGGACTAGCGGTAGCTACGAGCAGTACTTC
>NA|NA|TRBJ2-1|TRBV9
CASSVGSGLYNEQFF
TGTGCCAGCAGCGTAGGTAGCGGCCTATACAATGAGCAGTTCTTC
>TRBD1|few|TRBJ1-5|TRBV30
CAWSVRQGRWQPQHF
TGTGCCTGGAGTGTCCGACAGGGGAGATGGCAGCCCCAGCATTTT
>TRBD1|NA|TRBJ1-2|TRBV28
CASSGQVPYGYTF
TGTGCCAGCAGCGGACAGGTCCCTTATGGCTACACCTTC
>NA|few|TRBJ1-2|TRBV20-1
CSAREIGGYTF
TGCAGTGCTAGAGAGATTGGCGGCTACACCTTC
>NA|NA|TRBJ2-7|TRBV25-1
CASSERGYEQYF
TGTGCCAGCAGTGAACGGGGCTACGAGCAGTACTTC
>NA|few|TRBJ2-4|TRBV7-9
CASSLGQLRRGKNIQYF
TGTGCCAGCAGCCTGGGACAGTTGAGGAGGGGAAAAAACATTCAGTACTTC
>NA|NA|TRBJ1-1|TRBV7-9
CASRQQGTEAFF
TGTGCCAGCAGACAACAGGGTACTGAAGCTTTCTTT
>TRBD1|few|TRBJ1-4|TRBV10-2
CASTGQGNEKLFF
TGCGCCAGCACGGGACAGGGTAATGAAAAACTGTTTTTT
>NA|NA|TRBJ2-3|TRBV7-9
CASSLGGLNADTQYF
TGTGCCAGCAGCTTAGGGGGTCTCAACGCAGATACGCAGTATTTT
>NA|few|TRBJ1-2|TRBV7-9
CASSLEGRGPNYGYTF
TGTGCCAGCAGCTTAGAAGGGAGGGGACCCAACTATGGCTACACCTTC
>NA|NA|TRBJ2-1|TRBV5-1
CASSRQGSSYNEQFF
TGCGCCAGCAGCCGCCAAGGTTCCTCCTACAATGAGCAGTTCTTC
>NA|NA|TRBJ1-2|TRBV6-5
CASMGGGGYTF
TGTGCCAGCATGGGGGGAGGTGGCTACACCTTC
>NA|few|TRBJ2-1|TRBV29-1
CSDLGQTYNEQFF
TGCAGCGACCTCGGACAGACATACAATGAGCAGTTCTTC
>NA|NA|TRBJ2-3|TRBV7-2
CASSLAAGESRRYF
TGTGCCAGCAGCTTAGCCGCCGGGGAGTCCCGTAGGTATTTT
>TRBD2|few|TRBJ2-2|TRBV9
CASRGREYTGELFF
TGTGCCAGCAGAGGGAGGGAATACACCGGGGAGCTGTTTTTT
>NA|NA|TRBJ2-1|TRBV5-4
CASSSLDDLQFF
TGTGCCAGCAGCTCCCTTGACGACCTACAGTTCTTC
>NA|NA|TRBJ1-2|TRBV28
CASSLGRGYTF
TGTGCCAGCAGTTTGGGTCGGGGCTACACCTTC
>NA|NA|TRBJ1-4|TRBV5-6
CASSTGTTPAMFF
TGTGCCAGCAGCACTGGGACAACTCCGGCGATGTTTTTT
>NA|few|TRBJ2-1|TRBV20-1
CMLLRGNEQFF
TGCATGCTCCTAAGGGGCAATGAGCAGTTCTTC
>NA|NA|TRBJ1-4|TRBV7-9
CAGLLPDGGREKLFF
TGTGCCGGCCTCCTCCCTGACGGGGGGAGGGAAAAACTGTTTTTT
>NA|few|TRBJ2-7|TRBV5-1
CASSLELLVYEQYF
TGCGCCAGCAGCTTGGAGCTCCTAGTTTACGAGCAGTACTTC
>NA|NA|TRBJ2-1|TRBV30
CAGGVGGRSYNEQFF
TGTGCTGGAGGGGTAGGCGGGCGCTCCTACAATGAGCAGTTCTTC
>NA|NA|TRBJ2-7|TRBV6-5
CASSYSGRGPEQYF
TGTGCCAGCAGTTACTCCGGACGCGGTCCAGAGCAGTACTTC
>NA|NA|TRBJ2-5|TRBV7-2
CASSLMGVQETQYF
TGTGCCAGCAGCTTAATGGGAGTTCAAGAGACCCAGTACTTC
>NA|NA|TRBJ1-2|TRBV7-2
CASSQPGREYGYTF
TGTGCCAGCAGCCAACCGGGACGAGAATATGGCTACACCTTC
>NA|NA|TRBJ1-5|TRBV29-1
CSVEVVRNQPQHF
TGCAGCGTTGAAGTTGTCCGTAATCAGCCCCAGCATTTT
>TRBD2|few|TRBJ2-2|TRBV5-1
CASSLQTSGATGELFF
TGCGCCAGCAGCTTGCAGACTAGCGGGGCCACCGGGGAGCTGTTTTTT
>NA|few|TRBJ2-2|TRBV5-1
CASSLDGAGELFF
TGCGCCAGCAGCTTGGACGGGGCCGGGGAGCTGTTTTTT
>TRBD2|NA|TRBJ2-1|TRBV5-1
CASSPSALLAAPYNEQFF
TGCGCCAGCAGCCCCTCAGCCCTACTAGCGGCCCCATACAATGAGCAGTTCTTC
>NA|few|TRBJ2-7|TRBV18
CASSPSPLSYEQYF
TGTGCCAGCTCACCTAGCCCTCTTTCTTACGAGCAGTACTTC
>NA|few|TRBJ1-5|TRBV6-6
CASGTQDQPQHF
TGTGCCAGCGGTACACAAGATCAGCCCCAGCATTTT
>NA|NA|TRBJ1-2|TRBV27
CASTAGRGNYGYTF
TGTGCCAGCACCGCCGGAAGGGGAAACTATGGCTACACCTTC
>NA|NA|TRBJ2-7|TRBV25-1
CASSVGGLVSYEQYF
TGTGCCAGCAGTGTCGGGGGGCTGGTCTCCTACGAGCAGTACTTC
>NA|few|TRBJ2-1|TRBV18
CASSPGALNEQFF
TGTGCCAGCTCACCAGGGGCTTTAAATGAGCAGTTCTTC
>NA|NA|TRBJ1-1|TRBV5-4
CAGHRDMNTEAFF
TGTGCCGGTCACAGGGACATGAACACTGAAGCTTTCTTT
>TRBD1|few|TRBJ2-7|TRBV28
CASAEGQIHYEQYF
TGTGCCTCCGCCGAGGGACAGATTCACTACGAGCAGTACTTC
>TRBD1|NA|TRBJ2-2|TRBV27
CASRRDRGDTGELFF
TGTGCCAGCAGAAGGGACAGGGGGGACACCGGGGAGCTGTTTTTT
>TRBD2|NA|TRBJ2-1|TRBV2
CASSLTSGGNNEQFF
TGTGCCAGCAGCCTGACAAGCGGGGGAAACAATGAGCAGTTCTTC
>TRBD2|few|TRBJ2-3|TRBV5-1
CASSLASLAVLTSTDTQYF
TGCGCCAGCAGCCTGGCCTCGCTAGCGGTTCTAACTAGCACAGATACGCAGTATTTT
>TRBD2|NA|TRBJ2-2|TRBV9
CASSVDGTSAGELFF
TGTGCCAGCAGCGTAGACGGGACTAGCGCCGGGGAGCTGTTTTTT
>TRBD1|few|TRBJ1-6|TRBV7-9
CASSLVGTGEVTYNSPLHF
TGTGCCAGCAGCTTAGTGGGGACAGGGGAAGTTACCTATAATTCACCCCTCCACTTT
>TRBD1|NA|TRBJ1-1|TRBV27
CASSLKTGGLNTEAFF
TGTGCCAGCAGTCTGAAGACAGGGGGCCTGAACACTGAAGCTTTCTTT
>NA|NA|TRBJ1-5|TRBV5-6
CASSARTLSNQPQHF
TGTGCCAGCAGCGCCCGGACACTTAGCAATCAGCCCCAGCATTTT
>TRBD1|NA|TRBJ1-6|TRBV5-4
CASSQDPRQGNSPLHF
TGCGCCAGCAGCCAAGATCCTCGACAGGGTAATTCACCCCTCCACTTT
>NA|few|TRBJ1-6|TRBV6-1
CATGAASNSPLHF
TGTGCCACGGGGGCGGCCTCTAATTCACCCCTCCACTTT
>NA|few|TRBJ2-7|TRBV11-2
CASSSNRRSYEQYF
TGTGCCAGCAGCAGTAACAGGCGTTCCTACGAGCAGTACTTC
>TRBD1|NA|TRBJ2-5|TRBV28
CAITGASETQYF
TGTGCCATTACAGGGGCCAGCGAGACCCAGTACTTC
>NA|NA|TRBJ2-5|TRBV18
CASSRRLQETQYF
TGTGCCAGCTCAAGAAGACTCCAAGAGACCCAGTACTTC
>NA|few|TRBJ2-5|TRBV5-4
CASSFGGETQYF
TGTGCCAGCAGCTTTGGGGGAGAGACCCAGTACTTC